This T cell receptor (beta chain) was recovered during a study of blood T cell repertoires in COVID-19. Study overall: Acute and convalescent COVID-19 samples came from the United States, Italy and Spain. T cells, B-cell-depleted T cells, or PBMCs provided the cDNA or gDNA that served as material.

This clone was recorded only once. The CDR3 has 15 amino acids. With V trimmed by 4 bases and J by 7 bases, 5 bases remained unmatched. Germline CDR1 and CDR2: SGHRS and YFSETQ. In the original analysis: Amplification from reference gene primers served as the basis for estimated nucleated cell counts. Measured with immunoSEQ multiplex PCR; TCRdb has only the in-frame clones, and not every one. V and J calls and clone size are copied from that table; D and trimming were computed from the DNA. This table holds some 360,000 clones, around 87% found once. The material sequenced was peripheral blood. The genes are TRBV5-1 and TRBJ2-1; TRBD2 matches at 13 bases. The TCR sequence derives from a woman aged 55-69 years with COVID-19, enrolled during active disease. CDR3 region: CASSPGLAGLNEQFF. The CDR3 coding sequence is TGCGCCAGCAGCCCGGGACTAGCGGGGCTTAATGAGCAGTTCTTC.